The 31 T cell receptor beta chains below all came from one sample that was sequenced in a study of shared clonotypes between healthy human individuals. The assay was immunoSEQ multiplex PCR, and TCRdb's table has in-frame clones only and misses some. The data show 2 million to 2.5 million clones, with under 97% seen just once and around 0.13% held by the top ten. The sample was naive CD4+ T cells sorted from blood. Subset noted: CD45RA+ positively selected. These receptors were obtained from a man aged 18 to 35 in good health.

V usage is TRBV9 and J usage is TRBJ2-3; no reliable D call. Trimming pared 1 base from V and 0 bases from J, leaving 6 bases between. The CDR3 spans 14 residues. CDR1 and CDR2 (germline): SGDLS, YYNGEE. As DNA, the CDR3 is TGTGCCAGCAGCGTACCCACTAGCACAGATACGCAGTATTTT. It codes for CASSVPTSTDTQYF.

On this clone: This specimen includes other DNA sequences encoding the same CDR3. The rearrangement uses TRBV19 and TRBJ2-2; 7 nucleotides align to TRBD1. Germline CDR1 is LNHDA and CDR2 is SQIVND (reference sequence). V lost 6 bases to trimming and J lost 2 bases; unmatched junction nucleotides: 3. This CDR3 contains 14 residues. The CDR3 DNA is TGTGCCAGTAGGGGGACAGCTAACACCGGGGAGCTGTTTTTT. This codes for CASRGTANTGELFF.

V usage is TRBV28 and J usage is TRBJ1-2; perhaps TRBD1 as D (6 bases). Germline V gene lookup returns CDR1 MDHEN and CDR2 SYDVKM. The V and J ends lost 6 bases and 4 bases respectively, with 15 bases between them. CDR3 length: 14 amino acids. CDR3 nucleotide sequence: TGTGCCAGCAGCCCGGGGGCAGGTCCCTATGGCTACACCTTC. This codes for CASSPGAGPYGYTF.

DNA of the CDR3: TGTGCCAGCAGTTTAGTGGGGCGGGAAAAACTGTTTTTT. This translates into CASSLVGREKLFF. The genes are TRBV28 and TRBJ1-4; TRBD1 might be the D (5 bases). The V gene's germline CDR1 is MDHEN and CDR2 SYDVKM. CDR3 length equals 13 residues. The germline V and J ends were trimmed by 2 bases and 8 bases, with 9 bases remaining between them.

Concerning this clone itself: Other DNA sequences in this specimen translate into the identical CDR3. The V call is TRBV18, the J call TRBJ1-5; D is perhaps TRBD1 (6 bases). This CDR3 comprises 13 residues. V dropped 3 bases and J dropped 7 bases, with 10 bases sitting between them. CDR1 and CDR2 (germline): KGHSH, LQKENI. CDR3 region: CASSPGANQPQHF. The CDR3 DNA follows: TGTGCCAGCTCACCGGGGGCAAACCAGCCCCAGCATTTT. The complete variable domain, with remaining parts taken from reference TRBV18 and TRBJ1-5, reads NAGVMQNPRHLVRRRGQEARLRCSPMKGHSHVYWYRQLPEEGLKFMVYLQKENIIDESGMPKERFSAEFPKEGPSILRIQQVVRGDSAAYFCASSPGANQPQHFGDGTRLSIL.

The chain couples TRBV27 to TRBJ1-2, with D possibly TRBD1 on 5 matching bases. The germline V and J ends were trimmed by 3 bases and 4 bases, with 12 bases remaining between them. The CDR3 is made up of 14 amino acids. Germline V CDR1 and CDR2: MNHEY, SMNVEV (reference sequence). CDR3 residues: CASSFGAGTYGYTF. The CDR3 DNA reads as TGTGCCAGCAGTTTTGGCGCAGGGACCTATGGCTACACCTTC.

This chain's CDR3 is CASSEVGTGNGYTF. The CDR3 DNA is TGTGCCAGCAGTGAAGTGGGGACAGGGAATGGCTACACCTTC. The V and J genes are TRBV2 and TRBJ1-2, with 9 nucleotides matching TRBD1. CDR3 length equals 14 residues. Germline V gene data show CDR1 as SNHLY and CDR2 as FYNNEI. J gave up 6 bases and V 1 base, and 3 bases lay outside the gene matches.

V and J are TRBV7-9 and TRBJ2-7; D perhaps matches TRBD1 (6 bases). V was pared by 1 base and J by 2 bases, with 21 bases between. Germline CDR1 SEHNR, CDR2 FQNEAQ (reference sequence). There are 18 residues in the CDR3. CDR3 protein: CASSLGEQGWMWTYEQYF. In DNA, the CDR3 is TGTGCCAGCAGCTTAGGAGAGCAGGGGTGGATGTGGACCTACGAGCAGTACTTC. The complete variable domain, with remaining parts taken from reference TRBV7-9 and TRBJ2-7, reads DTGVSQNPRHKITKRGQNVTFRCDPISEHNRLYWYRQTLGQGPEFLTYFQNEAQLEKSRLLSDRFSAERPKGSFSTLEIQRTEQGDSAMYLCASSLGEQGWMWTYEQYFGPGTRLTVT.

The chain combines TRBV6-1 with TRBJ2-5; 9 bases align to TRBD1. Germline assignment: CDR1 MNHNS and CDR2 SASEGT. With 3 bases clipped from V and 5 bases from J, the junction kept 7 bases outside the gene matches. The length of the CDR3 is 15 residues. In DNA, the CDR3 is TGTGCCAGCAGTGATACAGGGGGCTCACGGGAGACCCAGTACTTC. Protein product: CASSDTGGSRETQYF.

The J gene is TRBJ1-4, the V gene TRBV10-3; tentatively, D is TRBD1 (5 bases). Germline CDR1 ENHRY, CDR2 SYGVKD. V dropped 2 bases and J dropped 4 bases, with 8 bases sitting between them. This CDR3 is built from 14 residues. In DNA form, the CDR3 reads TGTGCCATCAGTGAGGGGGCGCGTAATGAAAAACTGTTTTTT. This gives the protein CAISEGARNEKLFF.

The CDR3 bases are TGTGCCAGCTCACCACCTGGCAGGGCGAACACTGAAGCTTTCTTT. This encodes CASSPPGRANTEAFF. The chain couples TRBV18 to TRBJ1-1; possible D gene TRBD1, 5 bases. V shed 0 bases and J shed 1 base, with 9 bases lying between them. The CDR3 extends over 15 amino acids. The V gene's germline CDR1 is KGHSH and CDR2 LQKENI. Based on the CDR3 plus reference TRBV18 and TRBJ1-1, the full variable domain is NAGVMQNPRHLVRRRGQEARLRCSPMKGHSHVYWYRQLPEEGLKFMVYLQKENIIDESGMPKERFSAEFPKEGPSILRIQQVVRGDSAAYFCASSPPGRANTEAFFGQGTRLTVV.

This sequence joins TRBV7-8 and TRBJ1-2, with 8 bases that match TRBD1. Germline V gene lookup returns CDR1 SGHVS and CDR2 FQNEAQ. J was trimmed by 8 bases and V by 1 base; bases with no gene match: 6. CDR3 size: 14 residues. The CDR3 loop reads CASSLDRGLKGYTF. DNA of the CDR3: TGTGCCAGCAGCTTAGACAGGGGGTTGAAGGGCTACACCTTC.

The V gene is TRBV5-1, the J gene TRBJ1-1; TRBD1 agrees at 9 bases. In germline, CDR1 is SGHRS, CDR2 YFSETQ. V shed 4 bases, J shed 0 bases, and the junction held 7 bases outside the gene matches. The CDR3 extends over 16 amino acids. DNA for the CDR3: TGCGCCAGCAGCCCGGGACAGGGTTTAATGAACACTGAAGCTTTCTTT. It yields the protein CASSPGQGLMNTEAFF.

The J gene is TRBJ1-4, the V gene TRBV30; D ambiguous. The CDR3 is 12 amino acids. V was cut by 2 bases and J by 8 bases, with 9 bases left in between. Germline CDR1 is GTSNPN and CDR2 is SVGIG (reference sequence). The CDR3 loop is CAWSPGKEKLFF. The CDR3 nucleotides read TGTGCCTGGAGTCCCGGGAAGGAAAAACTGTTTTTT.

V is TRBV18 and J is TRBJ1-3; no clear D. V was pared by 2 bases and J by 12 bases, with 14 bases between. The CDR3 has 13 residues. CDR1 is KGHSH, CDR2 LQKENI, per germline. The CDR3 DNA reads as TGTGCCAGCTCACCATATCGGCGGTTTAACATATATTTT. It is translated as CASSPYRRFNIYF.

The V and J genes are TRBV7-2 and TRBJ2-7, with TRBD2 identical over 8 bases. The CDR3 totals 13 residues. V trimming: 7 bases; J trimming: 2 bases; junction bases outside the gene matches: 4. Germline loops: CDR1 SGHTA, CDR2 FQGNSA. CDR3: CASKAGETYEQYF. The CDR3, as DNA: TGTGCCAGCAAAGCGGGAGAAACCTACGAGCAGTACTTC. The whole variable domain, filled in from reference TRBV7-2 and TRBJ2-7, reads GAGVSQSPSNKVTEKGKDVELRCDPISGHTALYWYRQSLGQGLEFLIYFQGNSAPDKSGLPSDRFSAERTGGSVSTLTIQRTQQEDSAVYLCASKAGETYEQYFGPGTRLTVT.

This chain connects TRBV19 to TRBJ2-1; 9 bases line up with TRBD2. The CDR3 extends over 18 amino acids. V was clipped by 3 bases and J by 6 bases; unmatched bases: 15. The V gene's germline CDR1 is LNHDA and CDR2 SQIVND (reference sequence). The CDR3 spells CASSISGAGGDLSNEQFF. CDR3 coding DNA: TGTGCCAGTAGTATCTCCGGAGCGGGAGGCGATCTCTCCAATGAGCAGTTCTTC.

The chain is built from TRBV10-1 and TRBJ2-3, with TRBD1 matching 8 bases. Trimming cost V 4 bases and J 3 bases; bases outside gene matches: 3. CDR1 WNHNN and CDR2 SYGVQD come from the germline V gene (reference sequence). The CDR3 runs to 14 residues. The CDR3 DNA sequence: TGCGCCAGCAGTGTACAGGGGGAGACAGATACGCAGTATTTT. Amino acid sequence: CASSVQGETDTQYF.

The chain couples TRBV5-6 to TRBJ2-7; possibly TRBD1 for D (6 bases). The CDR3 is made up of 17 amino acids. Germline assignment: CDR1 SGHDT and CDR2 YYEEEE. Trimming pared 5 bases from V and 5 bases from J, leaving 26 bases between. As DNA, the CDR3 is TGTGCCAGCAGGGCGAGGCGGCAGGGGTCGGAGCGTAACGAGCAGTACTTC. Translated, it gives CASRARRQGSERNEQYF.

The chain employs TRBV28 and TRBJ1-4; TRBD1 is a possible D gene (5 bases). V shed 6 bases and J shed 8 bases, with 13 bases lying between them. In germline, CDR1 is MDHEN, CDR2 SYDVKM. CDR3 length: 13 amino acids. For the CDR3, the DNA is TGTGCCAGCAGGGAGGGGCACGGGGAAAAACTGTTTTTT. It is translated as CASREGHGEKLFF.

Comments on this clone: Additional DNA sequences in this sample encode the identical CDR3. The chain recombines TRBV28 with TRBJ1-5; D remains ambiguous. The CDR3 is made up of 13 amino acids. V shed 7 bases and J shed 0 bases, with 7 bases lying between them. CDR1 is MDHEN, CDR2 SYDVKM, per germline. The DNA of the CDR3 is TGTGCCAGCAAGGGAAATAGCAATCAGCCCCAGCATTTT. Translation gives CASKGNSNQPQHF.

About this clone: Other DNA sequences in this specimen translate into the identical CDR3. V gene TRBV5-4 combines with J gene TRBJ1-3; 7 nucleotides match TRBD1. CDR1 is SGHNT, CDR2 YYREEE, per germline (reference sequence). CDR3 size: 15 residues. V shed 0 bases, J shed 1 base, and the junction held 1 base outside the gene matches. CDR3 DNA sequence: TGTGCCAGCAGCTTGGACAGGGGTTCTGGAAACACCATATATTTT. It codes for CASSLDRGSGNTIYF.

The rearrangement uses TRBV6-6 and TRBJ1-6; D is possibly TRBD1 (6 bases). CDR3 length equals 14 residues. Germline V gene sequence: CDR1 MNHNY, CDR2 SVGAGI (reference sequence). Trimming took off 7 bases at V and 10 bases at J, with 17 bases between the two ends. The DNA for the CDR3 is TGTGCCAGCACTTCAGGGACAAGGAGGTCACCCCTCCACTTT. This gives the protein CASTSGTRRSPLHF.

The rearrangement links TRBV9 to TRBJ1-1, with D possibly TRBD1 on 6 matching bases. The germline V gene encodes CDR1 SGDLS and CDR2 YYNGEE. The CDR3 is 14 residues long. Trimming cost V 7 bases and J 7 bases, with 20 bases left between them. The CDR3 region is CASAPGGGWFEAFF. In DNA form, the CDR3 reads TGTGCCAGCGCCCCGGGGGGGGGCTGGTTTGAAGCTTTCTTT. Together with reference TRBV9 and TRBJ1-1, the CDR3 gives the full variable domain: DSGVTQTPKHLITATGQRVTLRCSPRSGDLSVYWYQQSLDQGLQFLIQYYNGEERAKGNILERFSAQQFPDLHSELNLSSLELGDSALYFCASAPGGGWFEAFFGQGTRLTVV.

This chain uses TRBV5-1 with TRBJ2-7, with D perhaps given as TRBD1 or TRBD2 (5 bases each). The germline gives CDR1 SGHRS, CDR2 YFSETQ. The CDR3 length is 12 residues. The V and J ends lost 4 bases and 6 bases respectively, with 11 bases between them. The CDR3 spells CASSRTGAEQYF. The CDR3 region has the DNA TGCGCCAGCAGCCGTACCGGGGCCGAGCAGTACTTC.

V gene TRBV7-9 combines with J gene TRBJ1-2, with 7 bases fitting TRBD1. J was trimmed by 5 bases and V by 2 bases; bases with no gene match: 8. The CDR3 is made up of 15 amino acids. Germline V gives CDR1 SEHNR, CDR2 FQNEAQ (reference sequence). CDR3 sequence: CASSLMTGPTYGYTF. The CDR3 DNA sequence: TGTGCCAGCAGCTTAATGACAGGGCCCACGTATGGCTACACCTTC.

The genes are TRBV5-6 and TRBJ2-7; D gene uncertain. The ends were cut back, 3 bases at V and 2 bases at J, with 6 bases in the middle. The CDR3 totals 12 residues. Germline V gene data show CDR1 as SGHDT and CDR2 as YYEEEE. The CDR3 DNA is TGTGCCAGCAGCTATAATACCTACGAGCAGTACTTC. Residues: CASSYNTYEQYF.

The chain employs TRBV10-1 and TRBJ1-3, with a tentative D call TRBD1 (5 bases). CDR1 WNHNN and CDR2 SYGVQD come from the germline V gene (reference sequence). V lost 4 bases and J lost 0, with 16 bases in between. This CDR3 comprises 17 residues. Written as DNA, the CDR3 is TGCGCCAGCAGTGGTGAGGGGCAGGGAGGCTCTGGAAACACCATATATTTT. Protein sequence: CASSGEGQGGSGNTIYF.

The rearrangement links TRBV5-1 to TRBJ1-4; weak D call: TRBD1 (5 bases). The germline V gene encodes CDR1 SGHRS and CDR2 YFSETQ. This CDR3 comprises 16 residues. V was cut by 4 bases and J by 2 bases, with 15 bases left in between. CDR3 bases: TGCGCCAGCAGCCAAAAAACGGGACTGACTAATGAAAAACTGTTTTTT. Protein product: CASSQKTGLTNEKLFF.

The J gene is TRBJ2-7, the V gene TRBV18, with a weak D call TRBD2 (6 bases). The CDR3 runs 15 residues. Germline V lookup: CDR1 KGHSH, CDR2 LQKENI. The germline V and J ends were trimmed by 6 bases and 3 bases, with 18 bases remaining between them. Here the CDR3 DNA reads TGTGCCAGCTCGTTGACGGGAGCCGGGGACTACGAGCAGTACTTC. Protein product: CASSLTGAGDYEQYF.

This chain joins TRBV9 and TRBJ2-7, with D hard to call. The ends were cut back, 4 bases at V and 0 bases at J, with 11 bases in the middle. Germline assignment: CDR1 SGDLS and CDR2 YYNGEE. The CDR3 runs 14 residues. CDR3 protein: CASSPGPDSYEQYF. Here the CDR3 DNA reads TGTGCCAGCAGCCCAGGACCGGACTCCTACGAGCAGTACTTC. The whole variable domain, remainder taken from reference TRBV9 and TRBJ2-7, is DSGVTQTPKHLITATGQRVTLRCSPRSGDLSVYWYQQSLDQGLQFLIQYYNGEERAKGNILERFSAQQFPDLHSELNLSSLELGDSALYFCASSPGPDSYEQYFGPGTRLTVT.